Below, 18 T cell receptor beta chains from the same sample are listed, as sequenced in a study of sequential checkpoint blockade in melanoma. As for treatment: randomized to nivolumab then ipilimumab (arm A) or the reverse (arm B). Profiled with immunoSEQ multiplex PCR; TCRdb holds only in-frame clones, not every one. The sample contains about 11,000 clones, roughly 80% of which appear only once. The sample in question was CD8+ T cells sorted from blood (inferred from file names), obtained from a patient given nivolumab and ipilimumab in sequence. The receptor source for this set is a human donor with melanoma.

The chain couples TRBV7-9 to TRBJ2-7, with D unresolved. Looked up from germline, CDR1 is SEHNR and CDR2 is FQNEAQ (reference sequence). The CDR3 spans 15 residues. Deletions cut 5 bases from V and 5 bases from J, with 19 bases between. CDR3 in DNA: TGTGCCAGCAGCCCGGCCGGCATTTCGAGCGACGAGCAGTACTTC. Protein product: CASSPAGISSDEQYF.

V and J are TRBV5-4 and TRBJ2-7; D is possibly TRBD2 (5 bases). Trimming stripped 5 bases from V and 5 bases from J, with 17 bases between. This CDR3 spans 14 amino acids. From germline, CDR1 is SGHNT and CDR2 YYREEE (reference sequence). The CDR3 protein is CASSSPGIRDEQYF. In nucleotides, the CDR3 is TGTGCCAGCAGTTCACCCGGGATTAGGGACGAGCAGTACTTC.

This clone was counted once. This rearrangement joins TRBV16 to TRBJ1-1; a weak D match, TRBD1 (6 bases). Germline CDR1 reads KGHSY; CDR2 reads FQNENV. V lost 1 base to trimming and J lost 3 bases, with 18 bases between them. This CDR3 contains 17 residues. The CDR3 loop reads CASSQFGTLYLHTEAFF. CDR3 DNA: TGTGCCAGCAGCCAATTTGGGACACTCTATCTGCACACTGAAGCTTTCTTT.

The V call is TRBV29-1, the J call TRBJ1-2; D perhaps matches TRBD1 (5 bases). V lost 3 bases, J lost 3 bases, and 11 bases lay in between. In germline, CDR1 is SQVTM, CDR2 ANQGSEA. This CDR3 is built from 13 residues. CDR3 residues: CSVEATDYYGYTF. As DNA, the CDR3 is TGCAGCGTTGAGGCGACAGATTACTATGGCTACACCTTC. Together with reference TRBV29-1 and TRBJ1-2, the CDR3 gives the full variable domain: SAVISQKPSRDICQRGTSLTIQCQVDSQVTMMFWYRQQPGQSLTLIATANQGSEATYESGFVIDKFPISRPNLTFSTLTVSNMSPEDSSIYLCSVEATDYYGYTFGSGTRLTVV.

The chain recombines TRBV5-1 with TRBJ2-1; 7 nucleotides agree with TRBD2. Trimming at V came to 9 bases and at J to 3 bases, leaving 9 bases not matched to a gene. This CDR3 region has 14 residues. The V gene's germline CDR1 is SGHRS and CDR2 YFSETQ. CDR3 protein: CATAELADYNEQFF. The CDR3 DNA reads TGCGCCACCGCAGAGCTAGCGGACTACAATGAGCAGTTCTTC.

The chain joins TRBV4-2 to TRBJ2-5, with TRBD2 matching 7 bases. Germline assignment: CDR1 LGHNA and CDR2 YNFKEQ. After removal of 4 bases from V and 7 bases from J, the junction contained 0 bases not matched to a gene. The CDR3 sequence is 11 residues long. The DNA of the CDR3 is TGTGCCAGCAGCCCGGGGGGGACCCAGTACTTC. Translation gives CASSPGGTQYF.

The sample holds a few counts of this clone. The chain carries TRBV2 and TRBJ2-5; D might be TRBD1 (5 bases). The ends were cut back, 6 bases at V and 4 bases at J, with 15 bases in the middle. Per the germline V gene, CDR1 is SNHLY and CDR2 is FYNNEI. The length of the CDR3 is 14 residues. The CDR3, as DNA: TGTGCCAGCAGATTTGGGGCCAGCGCAGAGACCCAGTACTTC. The encoded protein is CASRFGASAETQYF.

In its sample, this clone was seen a few times. The chain employs TRBV7-9 and TRBJ2-7, with TRBD1 identical over 7 bases. This CDR3 spans 17 amino acids. Germline V gene data show CDR1 as SEHNR and CDR2 as FQNEAQ (reference sequence). The V and J ends lost 5 bases and 2 bases, in that order; junction bases with no gene match: 15. The CDR3 loop is CASSPNAPDRAPYEQYF. DNA of the CDR3: TGTGCCAGCAGCCCGAACGCCCCCGACAGGGCTCCCTACGAGCAGTACTTC.

The chain carries TRBV5-6 and TRBJ2-7; 9 bases are shared with TRBD1. The V segment lost 2 bases and the J segment 6 bases; nucleotides outside the gene matches: 12. Germline V lookup: CDR1 SGHDT, CDR2 YYEEEE. The CDR3 loop spans 16 amino acids. DNA for the CDR3: TGTGCCAGCAGCTTCGGTACAGGGGGCCTCGGGGGCGAGCAGTACTTC. Amino acids: CASSFGTGGLGGEQYF.

The rearrangement links TRBV28 to TRBJ1-1; D unresolved. The V end was cut by 7 bases, the J end by 7 bases, with 16 bases between. There are 13 residues in the CDR3. Germline CDR1 and CDR2: MDHEN and SYDVKM. CDR3 sequence reads: CASTPRREDEAFF. The CDR3 region has the DNA TGTGCCAGCACCCCTCGGAGGGAGGATGAAGCTTTCTTT.

The rearrangement links TRBV6-5 to TRBJ2-3; D possibly corresponds to TRBD2 (6 bases). The CDR3 contains 14 residues. The V and J ends lost 6 bases and 5 bases respectively, with 15 bases between them. From germline, CDR1 is MNHEY and CDR2 SVGAGI. The CDR3 DNA reads TGTGCCAGCAGGGAGGGCATGGACCTAGATACGCAGTATTTT. It codes for CASREGMDLDTQYF.

The chain has TRBV9 and TRBJ1-5, with 11 bases fitting TRBD1. Unmatched junction bases numbered 16, after V lost 5 bases and J lost 6 bases. CDR3 length: 18 residues. The germline V gene has CDR1 SGDLS and CDR2 YYNGEE. CDR3 sequence (DNA): TGTGCCAGCAGTTCTGGCAGGACAGGGGGCCTCTTGGGTCAGCCCCAGCATTTT. Protein: CASSSGRTGGLLGQPQHF.

V usage is TRBV6-1 and J usage is TRBJ2-3; 8 nucleotides line up with TRBD1. CDR1 is MNHNS, CDR2 SASEGT, per germline. V gave up 3 bases and J gave up 4 bases; unmatched junction bases: 3. The CDR3 extends over 14 amino acids. The CDR3 DNA reads TGTGCCAGCAGTGACGGACAGGGTTCAGATACGCAGTATTTT. Translation: CASSDGQGSDTQYF.

V usage is TRBV5-1 and J usage is TRBJ2-5, with D uncertain. Trimming cost V 1 base and J 4 bases, with 2 bases left between them. The CDR3 sequence is 11 residues long. Germline CDR1 SGHRS, CDR2 YFSETQ. The CDR3 DNA reads as TGCGCCAGCAGCTTGCGAGAGACCCAGTACTTC. It yields the protein CASSLRETQYF.

A word on this clone: At one boundary the junction diverges from the germline segment, which might be a read error. The chain is built from TRBV19 and TRBJ2-7, with 9 nucleotides matching TRBD1. In germline, CDR1 is LNHDA, CDR2 SQIVND (reference sequence). The CDR3 runs to 23 residues. The DNA of the CDR3 is TGTGCCAGTAGACCCGGGACAGGGAAATCTAAGGGCGGAAATAATGTGGTCTCCAACGAGCAGTACTTC. Amino acids: CASRPGTGKSKGGNNVVSNEQYF.

This sequence joins TRBV6-5 and TRBJ2-7; the D gene is possibly TRBD2 (6 bases). V lost 3 bases and J lost 7, with 7 bases in between. The CDR3 length is 11 residues. The V gene's germline CDR1 is MNHEY and CDR2 SVGAGI. CDR3 in amino acids: CASSYGGEQYF. The CDR3 nucleotides are TGTGCCAGCAGTTATGGGGGGGAGCAGTACTTC.

This chain links TRBV30 with TRBJ2-2, with a possible D match to TRBD1 (5 bases). V was cut by 0 bases and J by 8 bases, with 13 bases left in between. Germline V gene data show CDR1 as GTSNPN and CDR2 as SVGIG (reference sequence). CDR3 size: 14 residues. The CDR3 reads CAWSVGLFGGELFF. CDR3 coding DNA: TGTGCCTGGAGTGTGGGGCTTTTCGGAGGGGAGCTGTTTTTT.

This clone was seen a few times. The chain carries TRBV30 and TRBJ1-2, with a possible D match to TRBD1 (6 bases). This CDR3 spans 16 amino acids. V was clipped by 0 bases and J by 0 bases, with 14 bases between them. CDR1 and CDR2 from the germline V gene are GTSNPN and SVGIG (reference sequence). CDR3 in amino acids: CAWSVLGASSNYGYTF. As DNA, the CDR3 is TGTGCCTGGAGTGTACTGGGGGCATCCTCTAACTATGGCTACACCTTC.